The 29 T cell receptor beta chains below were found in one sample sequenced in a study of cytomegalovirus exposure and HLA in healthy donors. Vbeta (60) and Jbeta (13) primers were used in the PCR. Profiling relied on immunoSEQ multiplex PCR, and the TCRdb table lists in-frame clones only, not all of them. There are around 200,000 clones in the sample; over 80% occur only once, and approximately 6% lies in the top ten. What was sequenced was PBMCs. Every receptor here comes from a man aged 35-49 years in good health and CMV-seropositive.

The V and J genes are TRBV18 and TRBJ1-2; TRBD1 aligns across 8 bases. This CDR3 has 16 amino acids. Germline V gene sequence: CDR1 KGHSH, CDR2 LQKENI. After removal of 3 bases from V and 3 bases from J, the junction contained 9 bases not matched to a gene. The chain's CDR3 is CASSPKSGGADYGYTF. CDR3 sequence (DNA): TGTGCCAGCTCACCCAAGTCAGGGGGCGCAGACTATGGCTACACCTTC. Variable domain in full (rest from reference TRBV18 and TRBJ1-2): NAGVMQNPRHLVRRRGQEARLRCSPMKGHSHVYWYRQLPEEGLKFMVYLQKENIIDESGMPKERFSAEFPKEGPSILRIQQVVRGDSAAYFCASSPKSGGADYGYTFGSGTRLTVV.

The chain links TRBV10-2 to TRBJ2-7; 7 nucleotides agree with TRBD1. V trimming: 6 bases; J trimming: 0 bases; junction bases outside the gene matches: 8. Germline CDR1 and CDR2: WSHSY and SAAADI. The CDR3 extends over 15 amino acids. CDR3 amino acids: CASSDTGANSYEQYF. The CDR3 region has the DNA TGCGCCAGCAGCGATACAGGGGCCAACTCCTACGAGCAGTACTTC.

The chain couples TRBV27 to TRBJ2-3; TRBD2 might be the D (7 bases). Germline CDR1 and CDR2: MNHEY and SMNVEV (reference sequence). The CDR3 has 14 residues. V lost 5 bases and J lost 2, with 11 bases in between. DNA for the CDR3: TGTGCCAGCAGTACCCGGGGGGCCACAGATACGCAGTATTTT. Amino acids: CASSTRGATDTQYF.

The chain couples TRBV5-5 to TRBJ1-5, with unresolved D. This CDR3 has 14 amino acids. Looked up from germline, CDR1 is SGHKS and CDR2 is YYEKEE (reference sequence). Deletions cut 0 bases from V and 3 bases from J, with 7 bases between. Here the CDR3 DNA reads TGTGCCAGCAGCTTGGCTCCGTTCAATCAGCCCCAGCATTTT. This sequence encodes CASSLAPFNQPQHF.

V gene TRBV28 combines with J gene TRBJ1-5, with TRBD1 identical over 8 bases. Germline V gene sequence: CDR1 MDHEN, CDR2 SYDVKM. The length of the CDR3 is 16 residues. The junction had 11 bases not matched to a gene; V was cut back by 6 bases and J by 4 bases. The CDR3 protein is CASSTFTGGWNQPQHF. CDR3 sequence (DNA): TGTGCCAGCAGCACGTTCACAGGGGGTTGGAATCAGCCCCAGCATTTT. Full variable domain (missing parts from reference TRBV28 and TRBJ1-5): DVKVTQSSRYLVKRTGEKVFLECVQDMDHENMFWYRQDPGLGLRLIYFSYDVKMKEKGDIPEGYSVSREKKERFSLILESASTNQTSMYLCASSTFTGGWNQPQHFGDGTRLSIL.

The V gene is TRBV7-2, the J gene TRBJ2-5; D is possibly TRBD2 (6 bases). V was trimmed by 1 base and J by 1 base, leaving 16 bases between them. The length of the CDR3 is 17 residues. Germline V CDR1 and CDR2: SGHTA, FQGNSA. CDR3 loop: CASSLGAAGTLQETQYF. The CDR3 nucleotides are TGTGCCAGCAGCTTAGGGGCAGCCGGGACTCTCCAAGAGACCCAGTACTTC.

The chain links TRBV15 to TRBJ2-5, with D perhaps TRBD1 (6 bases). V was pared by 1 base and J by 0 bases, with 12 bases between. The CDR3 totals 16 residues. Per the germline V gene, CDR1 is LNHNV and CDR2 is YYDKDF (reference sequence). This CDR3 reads CATSRAGWGHQETQYF. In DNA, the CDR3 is TGTGCCACCAGCAGAGCCGGGTGGGGGCACCAAGAGACCCAGTACTTC.

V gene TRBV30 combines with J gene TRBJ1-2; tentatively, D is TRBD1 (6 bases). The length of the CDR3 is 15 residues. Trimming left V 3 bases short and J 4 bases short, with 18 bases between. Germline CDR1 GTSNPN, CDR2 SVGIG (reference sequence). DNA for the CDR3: TGTGCCTGGAGCACCTACGGACAGATACCCTATGGCTACACCTTC. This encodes CAWSTYGQIPYGYTF. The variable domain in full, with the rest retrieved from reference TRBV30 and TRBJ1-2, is SQTIHQWPATLVQPVGSPLSLECTVEGTSNPNLYWYRQAAGRGLQLLFYSVGIGQISSEVPQNLSASRPQDRQFILSSKKLLLSDSGFYLCAWSTYGQIPYGYTFGSGTRLTVV.

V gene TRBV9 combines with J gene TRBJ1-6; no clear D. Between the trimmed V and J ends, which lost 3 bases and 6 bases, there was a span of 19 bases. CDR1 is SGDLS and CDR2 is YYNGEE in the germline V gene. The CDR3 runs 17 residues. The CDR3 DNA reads TGTGCCAGCAGCGGATCCCCTAGGTTTGTCCCTAATTCACCCCTCCACTTT. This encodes CASSGSPRFVPNSPLHF.

The CDR3 is CASSRKGSGGTNTGELFF. Here the CDR3 DNA reads TGTGCCAGCTCTCGAAAGGGTAGCGGGGGCACGAACACCGGGGAGCTGTTTTTT. The gene calls are TRBV18 and TRBJ2-2; 9 bases line up with TRBD2. Per the germline V gene, CDR1 is KGHSH and CDR2 is LQKENI. The trim removed 6 bases at V and 0 bases at J, leaving 11 bases unmatched. The CDR3 sequence is 18 residues long.

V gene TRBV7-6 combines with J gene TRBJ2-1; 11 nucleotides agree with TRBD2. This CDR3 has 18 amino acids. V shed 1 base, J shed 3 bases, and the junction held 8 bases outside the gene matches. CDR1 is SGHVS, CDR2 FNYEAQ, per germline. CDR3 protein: CASSLGLTSGVYYNEQFF. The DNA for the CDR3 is TGTGCCAGCAGCTTAGGTTTGACTAGCGGGGTGTACTACAATGAGCAGTTCTTC.

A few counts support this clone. DNA for the CDR3: TGTGCCAGCACCGTAGCGGGGGGTGAGGGGCGCACAGATACGCAGTATTTT. It translates to CASTVAGGEGRTDTQYF. The chain combines TRBV7-2 with TRBJ2-3, with TRBD2 matching 10 bases. Unmatched junction bases numbered 11, after V lost 7 bases and J lost 1 base. The CDR3 is 17 amino acids. Germline V gene data show CDR1 as SGHTA and CDR2 as FQGNSA.

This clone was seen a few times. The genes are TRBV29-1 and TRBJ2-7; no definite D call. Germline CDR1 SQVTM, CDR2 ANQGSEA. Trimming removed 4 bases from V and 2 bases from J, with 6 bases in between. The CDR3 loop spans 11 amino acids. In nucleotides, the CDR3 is TGCAGCGTTGGACACACCTACGAGCAGTACTTC. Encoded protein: CSVGHTYEQYF.

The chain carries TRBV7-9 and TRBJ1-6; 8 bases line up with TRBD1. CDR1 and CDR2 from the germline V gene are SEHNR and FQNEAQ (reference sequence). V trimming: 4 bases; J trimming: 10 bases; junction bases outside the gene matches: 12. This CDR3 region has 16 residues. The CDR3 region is CASSSTLTGEGSPLHF. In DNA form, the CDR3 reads TGTGCCAGCAGCTCGACCCTGACAGGGGAGGGGTCACCCCTCCACTTT. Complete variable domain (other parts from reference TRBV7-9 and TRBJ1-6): DTGVSQNPRHKITKRGQNVTFRCDPISEHNRLYWYRQTLGQGPEFLTYFQNEAQLEKSRLLSDRFSAERPKGSFSTLEIQRTEQGDSAMYLCASSSTLTGEGSPLHFGNGTRLTVT.

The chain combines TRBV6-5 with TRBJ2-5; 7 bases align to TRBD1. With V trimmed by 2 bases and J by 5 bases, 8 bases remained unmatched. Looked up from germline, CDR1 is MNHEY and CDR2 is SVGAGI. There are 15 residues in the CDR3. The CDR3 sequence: CASSYPGTVGETQYF. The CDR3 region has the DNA TGTGCCAGCAGTTACCCCGGGACAGTAGGCGAGACCCAGTACTTC.

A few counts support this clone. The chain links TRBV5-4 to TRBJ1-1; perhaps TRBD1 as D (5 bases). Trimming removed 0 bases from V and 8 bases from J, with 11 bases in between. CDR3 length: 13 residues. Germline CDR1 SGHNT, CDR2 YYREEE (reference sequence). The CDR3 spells CASSLVGRDEAFF. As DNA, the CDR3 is TGTGCCAGCAGCTTGGTGGGGCGGGACGAAGCTTTCTTT.

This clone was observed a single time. DNA for the CDR3: TGTGCCAGCTCACCCCCCGGGACAGGGGGGTTAAGCACTGAAGCTTTCTTT. Amino acids: CASSPPGTGGLSTEAFF. V gene TRBV18 combines with J gene TRBJ1-1; TRBD1 aligns across 11 bases. J gave up 4 bases and V 3 bases, and 10 bases lay outside the gene matches. CDR1 and CDR2 (germline): KGHSH, LQKENI. The CDR3 contains 17 residues.

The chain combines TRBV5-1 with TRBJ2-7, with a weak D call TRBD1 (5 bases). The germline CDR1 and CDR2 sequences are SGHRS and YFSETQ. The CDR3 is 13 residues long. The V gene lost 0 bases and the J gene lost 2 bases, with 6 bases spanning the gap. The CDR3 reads CASSLAGTYEQYF. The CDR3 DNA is TGCGCCAGCAGCTTGGCAGGGACCTACGAGCAGTACTTC.

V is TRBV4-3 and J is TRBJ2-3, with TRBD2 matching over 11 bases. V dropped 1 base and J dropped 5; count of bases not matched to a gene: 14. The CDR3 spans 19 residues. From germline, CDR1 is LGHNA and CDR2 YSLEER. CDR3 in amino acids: CASSQVRTSGSAGGDTQYF. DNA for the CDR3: TGCGCCAGCAGCCAAGTGAGGACTAGCGGGTCAGCGGGGGGAGATACGCAGTATTTT.

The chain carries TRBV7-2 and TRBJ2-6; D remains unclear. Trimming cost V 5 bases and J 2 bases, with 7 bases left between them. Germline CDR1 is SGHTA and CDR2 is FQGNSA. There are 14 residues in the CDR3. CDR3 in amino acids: CASSPEAGANVLTF. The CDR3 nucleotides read TGTGCCAGCAGCCCCGAGGCTGGGGCCAACGTCCTGACTTTC.

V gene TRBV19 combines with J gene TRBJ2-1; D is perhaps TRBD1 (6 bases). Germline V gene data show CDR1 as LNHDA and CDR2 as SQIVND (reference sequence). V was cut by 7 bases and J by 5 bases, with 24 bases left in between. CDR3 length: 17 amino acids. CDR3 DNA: TGTGCCAGTAAGGGAACAGGGAATCCCCCAAGAGACAATGAGCAGTTCTTC. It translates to CASKGTGNPPRDNEQFF.

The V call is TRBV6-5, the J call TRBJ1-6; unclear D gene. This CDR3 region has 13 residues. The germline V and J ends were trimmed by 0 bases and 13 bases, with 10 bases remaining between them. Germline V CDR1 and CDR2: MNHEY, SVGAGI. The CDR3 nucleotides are TGTGCCAGCAGTTACTCGATCGAACTTCCCCTCCACTTT. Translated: CASSYSIELPLHF.

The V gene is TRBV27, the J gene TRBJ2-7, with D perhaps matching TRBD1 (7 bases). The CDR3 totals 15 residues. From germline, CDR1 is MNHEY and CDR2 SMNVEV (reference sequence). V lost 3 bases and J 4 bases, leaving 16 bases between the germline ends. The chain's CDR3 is CASSFGGGAWYEQYF. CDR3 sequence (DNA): TGTGCCAGCAGTTTTGGAGGGGGCGCATGGTACGAGCAGTACTTC.

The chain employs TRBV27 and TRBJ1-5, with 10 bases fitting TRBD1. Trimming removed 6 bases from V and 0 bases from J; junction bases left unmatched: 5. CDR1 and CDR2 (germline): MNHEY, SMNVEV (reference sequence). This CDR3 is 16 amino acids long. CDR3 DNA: TGTGCCAGCAGGACAGGGGGCGCATATAGCAATCAGCCCCAGCATTTT. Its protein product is CASRTGGAYSNQPQHF.

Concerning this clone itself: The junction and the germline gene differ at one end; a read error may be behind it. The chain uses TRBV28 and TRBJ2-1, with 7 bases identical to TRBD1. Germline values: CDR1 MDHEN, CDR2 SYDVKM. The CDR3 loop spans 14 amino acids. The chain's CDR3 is CASKGTDPYDEQFF. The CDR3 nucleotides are TGTGCCAGCAAAGGGACAGACCCCTACGATGAGCAGTTCTTC.

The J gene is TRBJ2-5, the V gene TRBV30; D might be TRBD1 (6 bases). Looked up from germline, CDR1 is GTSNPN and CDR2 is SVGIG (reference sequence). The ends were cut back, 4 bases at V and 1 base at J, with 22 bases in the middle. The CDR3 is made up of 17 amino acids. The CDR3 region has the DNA TGTGCCTGGACCGGGACAACCGCAAGTCAATTCCAAGAGACCCAGTACTTC. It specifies CAWTGTTASQFQETQYF.

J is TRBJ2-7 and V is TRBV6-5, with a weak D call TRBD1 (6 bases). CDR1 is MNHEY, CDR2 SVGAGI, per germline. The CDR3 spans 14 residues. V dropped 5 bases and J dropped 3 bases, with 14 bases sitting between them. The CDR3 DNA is TGTGCCAGCAGTAGACCGGGACAAGTCTACGAGCAGTACTTC. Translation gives CASSRPGQVYEQYF.

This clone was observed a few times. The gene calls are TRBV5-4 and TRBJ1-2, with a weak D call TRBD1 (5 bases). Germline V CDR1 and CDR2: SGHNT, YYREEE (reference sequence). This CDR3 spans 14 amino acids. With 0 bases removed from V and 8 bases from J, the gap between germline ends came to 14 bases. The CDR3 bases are TGTGCCAGCAGCTTGGGCGACAGCCCTCCGGGCTACACCTTC. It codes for CASSLGDSPPGYTF.

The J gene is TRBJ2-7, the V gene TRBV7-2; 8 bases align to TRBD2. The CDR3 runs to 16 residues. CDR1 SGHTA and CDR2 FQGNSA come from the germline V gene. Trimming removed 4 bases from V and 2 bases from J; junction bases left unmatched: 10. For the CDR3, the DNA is TGTGCCAGCAGCTCCCTTTTCGGGGGGGGCCCCTACGAGCAGTACTTC. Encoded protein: CASSSLFGGGPYEQYF.